The 13 T cell receptor beta chains below were found in one sample sequenced in a study of pediatric ulcerative colitis. Measured with immunoSEQ multiplex PCR; TCRdb has only the in-frame clones, and not every one. The sample has 40,000 to 55,000 clones, under 80% seen once. The rectum was sampled with one to two pinch biopsies at colonoscopy. The sequencing sample was made of gut tissue. The receptors shown here come from a girl aged 5-17 years with moderate ulcerative colitis.

The V call is TRBV28, the J call TRBJ2-6; TRBD2 aligns across 7 bases. Germline trimming cut 3 bases from V and 1 base from J; bases unmatched to any gene: 15. This CDR3 has 20 residues. Germline V gene sequence: CDR1 MDHEN, CDR2 SYDVKM. The CDR3 region has the DNA TGTGCCAGCAGTTTGGCAAGGACTCTTAGGGAGGGATCTGGGGCCAACGTCCTGACTTTC. Amino acids: CASSLARTLREGSGANVLTF.

V is TRBV28 and J is TRBJ1-5, with D tentatively TRBD1 (6 bases). The V gene's germline CDR1 is MDHEN and CDR2 SYDVKM. Deletions cut 5 bases from V and 0 bases from J, with 14 bases between. CDR3 size: 16 residues. The CDR3 region is CASSNTGTYSNQPQHF. The DNA for the CDR3 is TGTGCCAGCAGTAATACAGGGACCTATAGCAATCAGCCCCAGCATTTT.

The chain couples TRBV7-9 to TRBJ1-5; D call uncertain. The CDR3 consists of 13 residues. V gave up 6 bases and J gave up 2 bases, with 8 bases separating them. Germline CDR1 and CDR2: SEHNR and FQNEAQ (reference sequence). The CDR3 loop reads CASSPTGNQPQHF. Here the CDR3 DNA reads TGTGCCAGCAGTCCCACGGGCAATCAGCCCCAGCATTTT.

For this clone: Additional DNA sequences in this sample encode the identical CDR3. This rearrangement joins TRBV6-5 to TRBJ2-3; D ambiguous. The CDR3 extends over 15 amino acids. Between the trimmed V and J ends, which lost 2 bases and 0 bases, there was a span of 9 bases. From germline, CDR1 is MNHEY and CDR2 SVGAGI. The CDR3, as DNA: TGTGCCAGCAGTTACGACGGGTCTAGCACAGATACGCAGTATTTT. The encoded protein is CASSYDGSSTDTQYF.

The table lists this clone with a few counts. J is TRBJ1-1 and V is TRBV5-1; D perhaps matches TRBD1 (6 bases). Trimming shortened V by 5 bases and J by 1 base, and 9 bases separated the two germline ends. The CDR3 totals 13 residues. Germline V gives CDR1 SGHRS, CDR2 YFSETQ. CDR3 in amino acids: CASRQGPNTEAFF. For the CDR3, the DNA is TGCGCCAGCAGACAGGGACCGAACACTGAAGCTTTCTTT.

This chain links TRBV19 with TRBJ1-1, with 8 bases matching TRBD1. CDR1 and CDR2 from the germline V gene are LNHDA and SQIVND (reference sequence). There are 13 residues in the CDR3. Trimming cost V 4 bases and J 4 bases; bases outside gene matches: 2. The chain's CDR3 is CASSTGQGTEAFF. Here the CDR3 DNA reads TGTGCCAGTAGTACCGGACAGGGCACTGAAGCTTTCTTT.

The chain employs TRBV6-6 and TRBJ1-1; no clear D gene. The CDR3 contains 15 residues. CDR1 is MNHNY, CDR2 SVGAGI, per germline (reference sequence). V lost 5 bases to trimming and J lost 0 bases, with 13 bases between them. The CDR3: CASSVPGHLNTEAFF. The CDR3, as DNA: TGTGCCAGCAGTGTACCGGGCCATCTGAACACTGAAGCTTTCTTT.

The rearrangement uses TRBV19 and TRBJ2-1, with TRBD1 matching 10 bases. The CDR3 totals 12 residues. Germline V CDR1 and CDR2: LNHDA, SQIVND (reference sequence). V dropped 3 bases and J dropped 12; count of bases not matched to a gene: 2. This CDR3 is CASSMGQGLQFF. CDR3 DNA sequence: TGTGCCAGTAGTATGGGACAGGGGCTGCAGTTCTTC.

This clone occurred once. The chain recombines TRBV28 with TRBJ1-2; D is perhaps TRBD1 (5 bases). CDR3 length: 13 residues. Trimming pared 3 bases from V and 8 bases from J, leaving 13 bases between. Germline V gives CDR1 MDHEN, CDR2 SYDVKM. CDR3 DNA: TGTGCCAGCAGTTTTGTGGGGACGCGGGGCTACACCTTC. Translated: CASSFVGTRGYTF.

The rearrangement links TRBV7-2 to TRBJ2-7, with 9 bases that match TRBD2. Germline loops: CDR1 SGHTA, CDR2 FQGNSA. Unmatched junction bases numbered 8, after V lost 2 bases and J lost 3 bases. CDR3 size: 16 residues. This CDR3 is CASSLSGGGAVYEQYF. The CDR3 nucleotides are TGTGCCAGCAGCTTAAGCGGCGGGGGGGCCGTCTACGAGCAGTACTTC.

The J gene is TRBJ1-5, the V gene TRBV5-1; D is unclear. Trimming pared 0 bases from V and 6 bases from J, leaving 10 bases between. CDR3 length equals 14 residues. Per germline, CDR1 SGHRS and CDR2 YFSETQ. The DNA for the CDR3 is TGCGCCAGCAGCTTGGGAGGCGCTGGTCAGCCCCAGCATTTT. Amino acids: CASSLGGAGQPQHF.

By sample share, this clone is large. Different DNA sequences within this sample yield the same CDR3. V usage is TRBV19 and J usage is TRBJ2-1, with D hard to call. Trimming stripped 3 bases from V and 7 bases from J, with 7 bases between. Germline CDR1 and CDR2: LNHDA and SQIVND (reference sequence). The CDR3 has 12 amino acids. The CDR3 nucleotides read TGTGCCAGTAGTATCGGGTGGAATGAGCAGTTCTTC. Encoded protein: CASSIGWNEQFF.

The V gene is TRBV5-1, the J gene TRBJ2-1; 8 nucleotides line up with TRBD1. The CDR3 runs 15 residues. From germline, CDR1 is SGHRS and CDR2 YFSETQ. V trimming: 4 bases; J trimming: 6 bases; junction bases outside the gene matches: 9. This chain's CDR3 is CASSKDRVELNEQFF. The CDR3 DNA follows: TGCGCCAGCAGCAAGGACAGGGTAGAACTCAATGAGCAGTTCTTC. The full variable domain, rest sourced from reference TRBV5-1 and TRBJ2-1, is KAGVTQTPRYLIKTRGQQVTLSCSPISGHRSVSWYQQTPGQGLQFLFEYFSETQRNKGNFPGRFSGRQFSNSRSEMNVSTLELGDSALYLCASSKDRVELNEQFFGPGTRLTVL.